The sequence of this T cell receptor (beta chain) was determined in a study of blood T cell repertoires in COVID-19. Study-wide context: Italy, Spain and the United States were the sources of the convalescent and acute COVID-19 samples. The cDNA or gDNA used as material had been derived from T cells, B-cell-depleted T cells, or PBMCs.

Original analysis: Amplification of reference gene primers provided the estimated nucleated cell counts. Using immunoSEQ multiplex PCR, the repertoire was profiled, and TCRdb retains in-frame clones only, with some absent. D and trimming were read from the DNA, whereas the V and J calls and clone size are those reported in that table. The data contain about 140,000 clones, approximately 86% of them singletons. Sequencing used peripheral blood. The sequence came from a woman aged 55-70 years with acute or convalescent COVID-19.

CDR3 sequence: CASSIAPARVHPNTGELFF. The CDR3 DNA reads TGTGCCAGTAGTATAGCCCCTGCGCGGGTACACCCGAACACCGGGGAGCTGTTTTTT. The chain joins TRBV19 to TRBJ2-2; tentative D call: TRBD2 (5 bases). Looked up from germline, CDR1 is LNHDA and CDR2 is SQIVND (reference sequence). V gave up 1 base and J gave up 0 bases, with 18 bases separating them. The CDR3 loop spans 19 amino acids.